The 16 T cell receptor beta chains in this list originate from one sample, sequenced in a study of blood T cells in healthy people across ages. A J-beta primer mix and a sample-barcoded 5' primer were used in a second PCR of roughly 7 to 12 cycles. TCRdb ran MiXCR on the 5' RACE reads and lists one entry per CDR3 protein. In the table there are over a million distinct CDR3 sequences, approximately 26% of which are singletons. These data were also filed under a second study, of T cells of mothers and their children.

Sequenced sample: blood. These TCRs come from a girl aged 2-10 years in good health.

This chain joins TRBV6-5 and TRBJ1-2; D is ambiguous. The germline V gene has CDR1 MNHEY and CDR2 SVGAGI. The CDR3 runs 17 residues. Trimming left V 4 bases short and J 2 bases short, with 20 bases between. The CDR3 DNA reads as TGTGCCAGCAGTTCCCAGCCGGGAGGCAGCCAAAACTATGGCTACACCTTC. Its protein product is CASSSQPGGSQNYGYTF.

The rearrangement uses TRBV27 and TRBJ1-1; D unresolved. This CDR3 contains 15 residues. Per germline, CDR1 MNHEY and CDR2 SMNVEV (reference sequence). Between the trimmed V and J ends, which lost 5 bases and 8 bases, there was a span of 21 bases. CDR3 DNA sequence: TGTGCCAGCAGTGGCCGCCTTATGGGCGCGGGGGAAGCTTTCTTT. It is translated as CASSGRLMGAGEAFF.

The chain has TRBV3-1 and TRBJ2-7, with D hard to call. Trimming took off 1 base at V and 4 bases at J, with 11 bases between the two ends. The CDR3 has 14 amino acids. Looked up from germline, CDR1 is LGHDT and CDR2 is YNNKEL (reference sequence). CDR3 region: CASSQVLADYEQYF. The CDR3 DNA sequence: TGTGCCAGCAGCCAAGTTCTGGCGGATTACGAGCAGTACTTC.

A few counts support this clonotype. The chain links TRBV12-3 or TRBV12-4 to TRBJ2-7; D is undetermined. The V end lost 4 bases, the J end lost 5 bases, and 18 bases lay between the germline ends. The CDR3 covers 15 residues. CDR3: CASSSQDITVDEQYF. The CDR3 region has the DNA TGTGCCAGCAGTTCTCAGGATATAACCGTGGACGAGCAGTACTTC.

This rearrangement joins TRBV7-9 to TRBJ2-2; unclear D gene. There are 12 residues in the CDR3. Germline V gene lookup returns CDR1 SEHNR and CDR2 FQNEAQ (reference sequence). Trimming removed 2 bases from V and 6 bases from J, with 4 bases in between. CDR3 amino acids: CASSLQPGELFF. The CDR3 coding sequence is TGTGCCAGCAGCTTACAACCCGGGGAGCTGTTTTTT. The full variable domain, in which reference TRBV7-9 and TRBJ2-2 provide the parts outside the CDR3, is DTGVSQNPRHKITKRGQNVTFRCDPISEHNRLYWYRQTLGQGPEFLTYFQNEAQLEKSRLLSDRFSAERPKGSFSTLEIQRTEQGDSAMYLCASSLQPGELFFGEGSRLTVL.

This rearrangement joins TRBV29-1 to TRBJ1-2; D call uncertain. Germline V gene sequence: CDR1 SQVTM, CDR2 ANQGSEA. The V and J ends lost 4 bases and 3 bases respectively, with 18 bases between them. The CDR3 has 15 amino acids. CDR3 sequence reads: CSVVPRLSTHYGYTF. The CDR3 DNA follows: TGCAGCGTTGTTCCCAGACTCTCTACTCACTATGGCTACACCTTC.

V usage is TRBV19 and J usage is TRBJ2-1; possible D gene TRBD2, 6 bases. Per germline, CDR1 LNHDA and CDR2 SQIVND (reference sequence). This CDR3 region has 14 residues. Trimming took off 5 bases at V and 5 bases at J, with 13 bases between the two ends. The CDR3 DNA sequence: TGTGCCAGTAGTCTGGGGGAGGTGAACAATGAGCAGTTCTTC. This sequence encodes CASSLGEVNNEQFF.

The chain has TRBV6-5 and TRBJ1-6; tentative D call: TRBD1 (5 bases). Germline V CDR1 and CDR2: MNHEY, SVGAGI. The CDR3 sequence is 14 residues long. V was shortened by 2 bases and J by 4 bases, with 6 bases between the two germline ends. CDR3 sequence: CASSYGTYNSPLHF. For the CDR3, the DNA is TGTGCCAGCAGTTACGGGACTTATAATTCACCCCTCCACTTT.

This sequence joins TRBV7-8 and TRBJ2-7; D perhaps matches TRBD1 (5 bases). V was cut by 3 bases and J by 2 bases, with 17 bases left in between. The CDR3 consists of 16 residues. The germline CDR1 and CDR2 sequences are SGHVS and FQNEAQ. The CDR3 protein is CASSFPQGTSTYEQYF. The DNA of the CDR3 is TGTGCCAGCAGCTTCCCGCAGGGTACCTCGACCTACGAGCAGTACTTC.

The chain couples TRBV12-3 or TRBV12-4 to TRBJ2-7; weak D call: TRBD2 (5 bases). The CDR3 consists of 13 residues. Deletions cut 4 bases from V and 7 bases from J, with 14 bases between. CDR3 coding DNA: TGTGCCAGCAGTTCACTAGTTACAAGGGAGCAGTACTTC. Residues: CASSSLVTREQYF.

This clonotype showed up just a few times. Sequence at one end of the junction differs from germline and may be a read error. CDR3: CACSLAAGVETQYF. CDR3 DNA sequence: TGCGCCTGCAGCTTGGCCGCGGGGGTAGAGACCCAGTACTTC. This rearrangement joins TRBV5-1 to TRBJ2-5; TRBD2 agrees at 7 bases. The CDR3 runs to 14 residues. The V gene's germline CDR1 is SGHRS and CDR2 YFSETQ.

The V call is TRBV13, the J call TRBJ2-5; D tentatively reads TRBD1 or TRBD2 (7 bases each). The V gene lost 0 bases and the J gene lost 11 bases, with 22 bases spanning the gap. This CDR3 comprises 16 residues. The V gene's germline CDR1 is PRHDT and CDR2 FYEKMQ (reference sequence). The CDR3: CASSLGAGAGGTRQYF. CDR3 DNA sequence: TGTGCCAGCAGCTTAGGCGCGGGGGCAGGGGGGACCAGGCAGTACTTC. The full variable domain, with the rest looked up from reference TRBV13 and TRBJ2-5, is AAGVIQSPRHLIKEKRETATLKCYPIPRHDTVYWYQQGPGQDPQFLISFYEKMQSDKGSIPDRFSAQQFSDYHSELNMSSLELGDSALYFCASSLGAGAGGTRQYFGPGTRLLVL.

The chain joins TRBV3-1 to TRBJ2-1, with D tentatively TRBD2 (6 bases). Trimming took 3 bases from V and 12 from J, leaving 15 bases between them. Germline CDR1 and CDR2: LGHDT and YNNKEL (reference sequence). The CDR3 extends over 13 amino acids. The CDR3 here is CASSQRAGWVQFF. Here the CDR3 DNA reads TGTGCCAGCAGCCAGCGGGCGGGATGGGTGCAGTTCTTC.

V gene TRBV6-2 or TRBV6-3 combines with J gene TRBJ1-6; D uncertain. The V and J ends lost 2 bases and 7 bases respectively, with 18 bases between them. Germline V gene lookup returns CDR1 MNHEY and CDR2 SVGEGT. This CDR3 spans 17 amino acids. CDR3 in amino acids: CASSYQWTRGKNSPLHF. The CDR3 bases are TGTGCCAGCAGTTACCAATGGACCCGCGGGAAAAATTCACCCCTCCACTTT.

This clonotype was seen a few times. This chain joins TRBV6-5 and TRBJ2-5, with 8 bases lining up with TRBD1. The J call may be in error: the DNA end matches TRBJ2-7 better. The CDR3 is 13 residues long. CDR1 is MNHEY, CDR2 SVGAGI, per germline. CDR3 region: CASRSGTGNEQYF. In nucleotides, the CDR3 is TGTGCCAGCAGGTCCGGGACAGGCAACGAGCAGTACTTC.

This clonotype was seen at least ten times. CDR3 sequence: CASSQVSQGVKYF. CDR3 nucleotide sequence: TGTGCCAGCAGCCAAGTGAGTCAGGGGGTGAAGTACTTC. The rearrangement links TRBV14 to TRBJ2-7, with 7 bases aligning to TRBD1. The length of the CDR3 is 13 residues. Germline V gene sequence: CDR1 SGHDN, CDR2 FVKESK. Trimming took 1 base from V and 11 from J; bases not matched to a gene: 8.